This TCR beta chain is drawn from a study of blood T cells in healthy people across ages. With a J-beta primer mix and a sample-barcoded 5' primer, a second PCR ran about 7 to 12 cycles. TCRdb re-derived calls from the 5' RACE reads in MiXCR, one entry per CDR3 protein. This table has 550,000 to 800,000 distinct CDR3 sequences, approximately 30% appearing once. The CDR3 contains 14 residues. Trimming shortened V by 5 bases and J by 0 bases, and 10 bases separated the two germline ends. Germline V gives CDR1 MNHNY, CDR2 SVGAGI (reference sequence). The sample consisted of blood. The V and J genes are TRBV6-6 and TRBJ1-2; no clear D. This TCR came from a woman aged 80 or older in good health. The CDR3 here is CASSHGISNYGYTF. The CDR3 coding sequence is TGTGCCAGCAGTCACGGGATATCTAACTATGGCTACACCTTC.